A selection of T cell receptor beta chains follows, all from one sample in a study of T cell repertoires in cytomegalovirus infection. TCRdb fed the reads into MiXCR, producing one record per CDR3 protein. The data contain about 180,000 distinct CDR3 sequences, approximately 15% of them singletons. The sequenced material came from PBMCs. The source of these receptors is a human donor in good health (CMV status not recorded). Some clones in this sample may be carry-over from other donors' samples. CDR3s include the opening cysteine and the closing phenylalanine or tryptophan. D genes are given only for firm matches. Clone size is shown for a subset of rows, as once, few, many or a class of expanded clone.

V,J,D,size,CDR3,DNA
TRBV24-1,TRBJ2-2,-,many,CATSDKGIANTGELFF,TGTGCCACCAGTGATAAGGGGATCGCGAACACCGGGGAGCTGTTTTTT
TRBV7-3,TRBJ2-2,-,many,CASSSGDGIANTGELFF,TGTGCCAGCAGCTCCGGGGACGGGATCGCGAACACCGGGGAGCTGTTTTTT
TRBV6-5,TRBJ2-7,TRBD1,many,CASSYRDRDYEQYF,TGTGCCAGCAGTTACAGGGACAGGGACTACGAGCAGTACTTC
TRBV29-1,TRBJ2-7,TRBD1,few,CSVDTTGVDEQYF,TGCAGCGTCGATACTACAGGGGTTGACGAGCAGTACTTC
TRBV5-4,TRBJ2-3,-,many,CASSLGVGGPDTQYF,TGTGCCAGCAGCTTGGGGGTGGGGGGTCCAGATACGCAGTATTTT
TRBV28,TRBJ2-5,-,many,CASSPRRSASETQYF,TGTGCCAGCAGTCCCCGCAGGAGCGCAAGTGAGACCCAGTACTTC
TRBV6-2/TRBV6-3,TRBJ1-1,-,-,CASSYDSYTEAFF,TGTGCCAGCAGTTACGACAGTTACACTGAAGCTTTCTTT
TRBV10-3,TRBJ2-3,-,-,CAISTAGTGGDTQYF,TGTGCCATCAGCACAGCCGGGACGGGTGGAGATACGCAGTATTTT
TRBV6-5,TRBJ2-7,TRBD2,many,CASRRLAGDEQYF,TGTGCCAGCAGAAGACTAGCGGGAGACGAGCAGTACTTC
TRBV7-3,TRBJ2-3,-,-,CASSLLAGPGADTQYF,TGTGCCAGCAGCTTATTGGCGGGCCCCGGAGCAGATACGCAGTATTTT
TRBV6-2/TRBV6-3,TRBJ1-2,-,-,CASSYSGQNYGYTF,TGTGCCAGCAGTTACTCCGGACAGAACTATGGCTACACCTTC
TRBV19,TRBJ2-1,TRBD2,many,CASSIDQTSGSYEQFF,TGTGCCAGTAGTATAGATCAGACTAGCGGGAGCTATGAGCAGTTCTTC
TRBV7-2,TRBJ2-5,-,many,CASSPRPPKEETQYF,TGTGCCAGCAGCCCCCGCCCCCCTAAGGAGGAGACCCAGTACTTC
TRBV6-2/TRBV6-3,TRBJ2-5,-,many,CASSPSTRAVSQYF,TGTGCCAGCAGTCCGTCCACCAGGGCAGTGTCCCAGTACTTC
TRBV28,TRBJ1-2,-,few,CASSLPAEQSRYGYTF,TGTGCCAGCAGTTTACCTGCCGAACAGTCCCGCTATGGCTACACCTTC
TRBV24-1,TRBJ2-2,-,-,CATSRGGANTGELFF,TGTGCCACCAGTCGCGGCGGCGCGAACACCGGGGAGCTGTTTTTT
TRBV7-8,TRBJ1-6,-,-,CASSFRKENSPLHF,TGTGCCAGCAGCTTCAGGAAAGAGAATTCACCCCTCCACTTT
TRBV12-3/TRBV12-4,TRBJ1-2,TRBD1,few,CASRSGTGGGYTF,TGTGCCAGCAGGTCCGGGACAGGAGGTGGCTACACCTTC
TRBV29-1,TRBJ2-3,-,many,CSVHTESSPGTDTQYF,TGCAGCGTTCACACGGAGTCTTCACCAGGCACAGATACGCAGTATTTT
TRBV20-1,TRBJ2-5,TRBD1,few,CSAASRDRAVGTQYF,TGCAGTGCGGCGTCCCGGGACAGGGCCGTCGGGACCCAGTACTTC
TRBV15,TRBJ2-7,-,-,CATSRDPMGQDYEQYF,TGTGCCACCAGCAGAGACCCCATGGGCCAAGACTACGAGCAGTACTTC
TRBV4-2,TRBJ2-3,TRBD2,many,CASSQDLLAGDTDTQYF,TGTGCCAGCAGCCAAGATCTCCTAGCGGGAGACACAGATACGCAGTATTTT
TRBV28,TRBJ2-3,-,-,CASSVGRPGNTQYF,TGTGCCAGCAGCGTGGGACGCCCCGGGAATACGCAGTATTTT
TRBV20-1,TRBJ2-1,-,many,CSALDILWTVSSYNEQFF,TGCAGTGCTCTAGATATCCTGTGGACGGTGAGCTCCTACAATGAGCAGTTCTTC
TRBV28,TRBJ2-1,TRBD2,many,CASSSFGLAVYNEQFF,TGTGCCAGCAGTTCTTTTGGGCTAGCGGTTTACAATGAGCAGTTCTTC
TRBV3-1,TRBJ2-2,TRBD2,-,CASSPGLAGAGELFF,TGTGCCAGCAGCCCGGGACTAGCGGGAGCCGGGGAGCTGTTTTTT
TRBV14,TRBJ1-2,TRBD1,-,CASSIGQGSYGYTF,TGTGCCAGCAGCATCGGACAGGGCAGCTATGGCTACACCTTC
TRBV13,TRBJ1-4,-,-,CASSSLLGEKLFF,TGTGCCAGCAGTTCTCTTCTGGGGGAAAAACTGTTTTTT
TRBV20-1,TRBJ1-2,-,-,CSAGDLGPLGYTF,TGCAGTGCTGGGGATTTAGGGCCTCTGGGCTACACCTTC
TRBV7-2,TRBJ2-7,-,many,CASKEPLGEQYF,TGTGCCAGCAAAGAACCTCTCGGCGAGCAGTACTTC
TRBV29-1,TRBJ1-5,-,many,CSVELGGHSNQPQHF,TGCAGCGTTGAACTAGGGGGACATAGCAATCAGCCCCAGCATTTT
TRBV20-1,TRBJ2-1,TRBD2,few,CSAITSGSRDEQFF,TGCAGTGCTATAACTAGCGGGAGTAGGGATGAGCAGTTCTTC